This TCR beta chain emerged from a study of CD8+ T cells in alopecia areata. Reverse transcription of extracted RNA yielded cDNA, which provided the sequencing template. The method was immunoSEQ multiplex PCR; TCRdb's version includes in-frame clones alone and lacks a portion of them. The sample has hundreds of thousands of clones, approximately 61% seen once. As regards this clone: Its specificity is not known.

Whole-study results and caveats: Clonality in lesional scalp, especially alopecia totalis/universalis, exceeded that of normal scalp.

J gave up 7 bases and V 4 bases, and 12 bases lay outside the gene matches. The CDR3 has 16 amino acids. Germline CDR1 is MNHNY and CDR2 is SVGAGI (reference sequence). The sample here was CD4+ T cells sorted from blood, taken at week 0. The origin of this receptor is a human donor with alopecia areata. The chain uses TRBV6-6 and TRBJ1-5; TRBD1 aligns across 8 bases. The CDR3 DNA follows: TGTGCCAGCAGTTCCTTAGGCCAGGGGGCAAAGCAGCCCCAGCATTTT. Its translation is CASSSLGQGAKQPQHF.